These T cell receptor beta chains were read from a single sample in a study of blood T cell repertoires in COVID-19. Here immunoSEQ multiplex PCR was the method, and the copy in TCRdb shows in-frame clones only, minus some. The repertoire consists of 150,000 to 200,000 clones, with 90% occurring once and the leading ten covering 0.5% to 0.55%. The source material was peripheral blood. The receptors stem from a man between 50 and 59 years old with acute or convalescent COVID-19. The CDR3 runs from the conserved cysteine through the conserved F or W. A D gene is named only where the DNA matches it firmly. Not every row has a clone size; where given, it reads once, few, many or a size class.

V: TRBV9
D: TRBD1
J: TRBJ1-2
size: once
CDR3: CASSLNLDRGGYTF
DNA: TGTGCCAGCAGCCTAAACCTGGACAGGGGTGGCTACACCTTC

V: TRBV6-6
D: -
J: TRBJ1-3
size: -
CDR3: CASSYGARSSGNTIYF
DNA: TGTGCCAGCAGTTACGGGGCGAGATCCTCTGGAAACACCATATATTTT

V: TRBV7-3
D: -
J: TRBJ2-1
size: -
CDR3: CASSPTKGVHNEQFF
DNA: TGTGCCAGCAGCCCCACAAAGGGGGTCCACAATGAGCAGTTCTTC

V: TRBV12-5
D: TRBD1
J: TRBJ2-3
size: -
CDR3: CASGSDRVTDTQYF
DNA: TGTGCTAGTGGTTCGGACAGGGTAACAGATACGCAGTATTTT

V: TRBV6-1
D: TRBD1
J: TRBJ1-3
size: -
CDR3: CASSEAGGQGRTIYF
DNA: TGTGCCAGCAGTGAAGCGGGGGGACAGGGTCGCACCATATATTTT

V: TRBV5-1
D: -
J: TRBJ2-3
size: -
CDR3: CASSLALSGSTDTQYF
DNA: TGCGCCAGCAGCTTGGCTCTAAGCGGGAGCACAGATACGCAGTATTTT

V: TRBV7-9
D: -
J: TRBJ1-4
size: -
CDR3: CASSLGTPGAEKLFF
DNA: TGTGCCAGCAGCTTGGGGACTCCGGGTGCGGAAAAACTGTTTTTT

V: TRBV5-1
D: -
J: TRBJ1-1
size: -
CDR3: CASSRTGRSNTEAFF
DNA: TGCGCCAGCAGCAGAACAGGGCGCTCGAACACTGAAGCTTTCTTT

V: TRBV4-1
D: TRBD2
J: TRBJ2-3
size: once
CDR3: CASSQTQGLAGGGLTGNTQYF
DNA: TGCGCCAGCAGCCAAACCCAGGGACTAGCGGGAGGAGGCCTCACCGGGAATACGCAGTATTTT

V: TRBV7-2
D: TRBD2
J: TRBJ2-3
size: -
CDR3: CASSFSGSVGGDTQYF
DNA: TGTGCCAGCAGCTTTAGCGGGAGCGTGGGTGGAGATACGCAGTATTTT

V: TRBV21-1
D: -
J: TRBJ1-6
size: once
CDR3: CASSKAWGLNSPLHF
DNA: TGTGCCAGCAGCAAAGCGTGGGGCCTCAATTCACCCCTCCACTTT

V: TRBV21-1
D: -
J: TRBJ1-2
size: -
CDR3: CASSKPRQGENGYTF
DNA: TGTGCCAGCAGCAAACCCCGACAGGGTGAGAATGGCTACACCTTC

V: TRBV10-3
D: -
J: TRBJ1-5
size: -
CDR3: CAISESGGNQPQHF
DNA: TGTGCCATCAGTGAGTCAGGGGGCAATCAGCCCCAGCATTTT

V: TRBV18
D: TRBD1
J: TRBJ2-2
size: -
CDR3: CASSSSQGASGELFF
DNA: TGTGCCAGCTCATCTTCACAGGGGGCGTCCGGGGAGCTGTTTTTT

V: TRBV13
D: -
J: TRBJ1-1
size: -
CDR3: CASSFRMNTEAFF
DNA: TGTGCCAGCAGCTTCCGTATGAACACTGAAGCTTTCTTT

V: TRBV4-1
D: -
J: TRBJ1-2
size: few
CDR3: CASSQDPGANYGYTF
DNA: TGCGCCAGCAGCCAAGACCCGGGAGCTAACTATGGCTACACCTTC

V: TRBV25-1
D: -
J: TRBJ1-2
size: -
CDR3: CASSGPGGYGYTF
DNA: TGTGCCAGCAGTGGGCCGGGAGGCTATGGCTACACCTTC

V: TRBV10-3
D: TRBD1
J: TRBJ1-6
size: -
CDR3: CAISYTGQGDSPLHF
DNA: TGTGCCATCAGTTATACGGGACAGGGGGATTCACCCCTCCACTTT

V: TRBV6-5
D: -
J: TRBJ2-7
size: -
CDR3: CASIRAGIAYEQYF
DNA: TGTGCCAGCATCCGAGCGGGCATCGCCTACGAGCAGTACTTC

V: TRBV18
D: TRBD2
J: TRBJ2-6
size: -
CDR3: CASSLLAGVAGANVLTF
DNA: TGTGCCAGCTCACTCCTAGCGGGAGTTGCTGGGGCCAACGTCCTGACTTTC

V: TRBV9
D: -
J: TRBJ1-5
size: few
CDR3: CASSVAGNSNQPQHF
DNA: TGTGCCAGCAGCGTAGCAGGGAATAGCAATCAGCCCCAGCATTTT

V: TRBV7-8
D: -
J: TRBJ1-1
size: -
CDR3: CASISNTGYNTEAFF
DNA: TGTGCCAGCATCTCAAACACAGGCTATAACACTGAAGCTTTCTTT

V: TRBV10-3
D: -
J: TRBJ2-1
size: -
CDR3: CAISESPYEDEQFF
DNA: TGTGCCATCAGTGAATCCCCCTACGAGGATGAGCAGTTCTTC

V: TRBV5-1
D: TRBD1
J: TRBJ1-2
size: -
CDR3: CASSHETGNYGYTF
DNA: TGCGCCAGCAGCCACGAGACAGGGAACTATGGCTACACCTTC

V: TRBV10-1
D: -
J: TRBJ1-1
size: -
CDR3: CASRMTTNTEAFF
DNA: TGCGCCAGCAGGATGACTACGAACACTGAAGCTTTCTTT

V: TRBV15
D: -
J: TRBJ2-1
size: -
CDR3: CATSRGLSLGEQFF
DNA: TGTGCCACCAGCAGAGGTTTATCCCTCGGGGAGCAGTTCTTC

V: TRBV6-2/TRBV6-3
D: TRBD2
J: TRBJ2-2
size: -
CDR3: CASSPGRGPNTGELFF
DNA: TGTGCCAGCAGCCCTGGGAGGGGCCCGAACACCGGGGAGCTGTTTTTT

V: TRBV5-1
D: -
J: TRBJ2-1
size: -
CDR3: CASSISLGSGNEQFF
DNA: TGCGCCAGCAGCATAAGTCTAGGTTCGGGCAATGAGCAGTTCTTC

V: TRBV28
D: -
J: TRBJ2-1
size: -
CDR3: CASRRGGGEYNEQFF
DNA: TGTGCCAGCAGAAGAGGTGGCGGGGAATACAATGAGCAGTTCTTC

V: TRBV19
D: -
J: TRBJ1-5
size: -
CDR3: CASSMSWGTGTISSQHF
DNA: TGTGCCAGTAGCATGTCATGGGGCACAGGGACAATCAGCTCCCAGCATTTT

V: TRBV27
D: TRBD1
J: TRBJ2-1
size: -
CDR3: CASSLWGQGLANEQFF
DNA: TGTGCCAGCAGTTTATGGGGACAGGGACTCGCCAATGAGCAGTTCTTC

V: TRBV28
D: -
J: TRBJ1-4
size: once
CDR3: CASSLALSTNEKLFF
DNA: TGTGCCAGCAGTTTGGCTTTATCAACTAATGAAAAACTGTTTTTT

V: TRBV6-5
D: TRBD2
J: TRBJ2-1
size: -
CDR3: CASSFRTSGEEQFF
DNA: TGTGCCAGCAGTTTCCGGACTAGCGGGGAAGAGCAGTTCTTC

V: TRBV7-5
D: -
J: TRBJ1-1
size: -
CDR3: CARSSRGPVAAFF
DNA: TGTGCCAGAAGCTCCAGGGGACCGGTGGCAGCTTTCTTT

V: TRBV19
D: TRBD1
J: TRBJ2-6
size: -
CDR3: CASSTGFSTGANVLTF
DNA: TGTGCCAGTTCGACAGGGTTTTCTACTGGGGCCAACGTCCTGACTTTC

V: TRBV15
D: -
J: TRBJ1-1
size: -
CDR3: CATSRDRGQWGAFF
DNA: TGTGCCACCAGCAGAGATCGCGGACAGTGGGGGGCTTTCTTT

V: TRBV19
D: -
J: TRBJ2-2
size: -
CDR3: CASSIAPGERVTGELFF
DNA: TGTGCCAGTAGTATAGCCCCCGGGGAGAGGGTCACCGGGGAGCTGTTTTTT

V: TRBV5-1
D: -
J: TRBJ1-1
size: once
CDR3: CASSSQDIPTEAFF
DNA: TGCGCCAGCAGCTCACAGGATATCCCGACTGAAGCTTTCTTT

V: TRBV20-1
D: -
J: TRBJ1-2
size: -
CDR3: CSASKQGISNYGYTF
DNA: TGCAGTGCTAGTAAGCAGGGGATTTCTAACTATGGCTACACCTTC

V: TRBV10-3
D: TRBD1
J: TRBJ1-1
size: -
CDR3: CAISETGVEAFF
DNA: TGTGCCATCAGCGAGACAGGGGTTGAAGCTTTCTTT

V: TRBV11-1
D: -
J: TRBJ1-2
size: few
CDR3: CASSEGRRYNYGYTF
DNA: TGTGCCAGCAGCGAAGGCCGGAGGTATAACTATGGCTACACCTTC

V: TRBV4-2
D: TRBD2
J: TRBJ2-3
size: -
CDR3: CASSQRLAEVTDTQYF
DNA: TGTGCCAGCAGCCAACGACTAGCGGAAGTCACAGATACGCAGTATTTT

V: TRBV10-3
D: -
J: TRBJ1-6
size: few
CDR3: CAISASDSASPLHF
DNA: TGTGCCATCAGTGCTTCGGACAGCGCATCACCCCTCCACTTT

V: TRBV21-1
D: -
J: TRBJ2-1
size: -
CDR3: CASSKLCTVPMVYNEQFF
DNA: TGTGCCAGCAGCAAATTGTGTACAGTCCCTATGGTCTACAATGAGCAGTTCTTC

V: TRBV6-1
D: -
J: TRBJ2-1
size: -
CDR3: CASSLRGEQFF
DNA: TGTGCCAGCAGTTTACGCGGGGAGCAGTTCTTC

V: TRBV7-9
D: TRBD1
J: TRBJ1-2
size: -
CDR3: CASSLRQGWDGYTF
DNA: TGTGCCAGCAGCCTTAGACAGGGTTGGGATGGCTACACCTTC

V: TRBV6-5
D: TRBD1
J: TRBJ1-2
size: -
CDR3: CAARDSQLGGYTF
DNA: TGTGCCGCGCGGGACAGTCAACTAGGAGGCTACACCTTC

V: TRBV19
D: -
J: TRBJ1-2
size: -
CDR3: CASSSTLGVWYGYTF
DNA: TGTGCCAGTAGCTCTACTTTAGGGGTATGGTATGGCTACACCTTC

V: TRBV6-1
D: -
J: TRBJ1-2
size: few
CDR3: CASSDARNYGYTF
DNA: TGTGCCAGCAGTGATGCACGGAACTATGGCTACACCTTC

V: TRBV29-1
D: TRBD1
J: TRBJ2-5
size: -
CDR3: CSVEDHRTGQETQYF
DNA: TGCAGCGTTGAAGATCATCGGACAGGACAAGAGACCCAGTACTTC

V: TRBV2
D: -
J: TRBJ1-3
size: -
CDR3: CASSLDSPLSGNTIYF
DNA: TGTGCCAGCAGCCTAGACAGTCCACTCTCTGGAAACACCATATATTTT

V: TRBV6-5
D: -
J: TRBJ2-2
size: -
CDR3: CASSYVGAADTGELFF
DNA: TGTGCCAGCAGTTACGTGGGGGCAGCGGACACCGGGGAGCTGTTTTTT

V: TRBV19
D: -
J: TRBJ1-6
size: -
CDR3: CASSIGLRDAGGPPLHF
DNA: TGTGCCAGTAGTATAGGTCTCCGGGACGCCGGGGGTCCACCCCTCCACTTT

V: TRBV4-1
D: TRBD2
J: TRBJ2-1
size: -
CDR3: CASSTGLGVNEQFF
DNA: TGCGCCAGCAGCACGGGACTAGGTGTTAATGAGCAGTTCTTC

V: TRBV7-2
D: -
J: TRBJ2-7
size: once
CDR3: CASSLGRRAYSYEQYF
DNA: TGTGCCAGCAGCTTAGGTCGCAGGGCATACTCCTACGAGCAGTACTTC

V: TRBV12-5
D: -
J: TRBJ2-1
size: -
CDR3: CASGLVPGNEQFF
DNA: TGTGCTAGTGGTTTGGTACCGGGGAATGAGCAGTTCTTC

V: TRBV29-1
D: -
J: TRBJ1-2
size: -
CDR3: CSGYREGSYTF
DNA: TGCAGCGGGTACAGGGAGGGGAGCTACACCTTC

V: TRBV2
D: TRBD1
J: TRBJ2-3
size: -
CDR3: CASRDRGAGDTQYF
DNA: TGTGCCAGCAGAGACAGGGGGGCCGGGGATACGCAGTATTTT

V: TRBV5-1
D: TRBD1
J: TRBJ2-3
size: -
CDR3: CASSLGSDRAPTDTQYF
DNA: TGCGCCAGCAGCTTGGGATCCGACAGGGCCCCCACAGATACGCAGTATTTT

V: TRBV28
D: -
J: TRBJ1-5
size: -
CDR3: CASTPTALNQPQHF
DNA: TGTGCCAGCACCCCGACAGCGCTCAATCAGCCCCAGCATTTT